A single sample is the source of the 22 T cell receptor beta chains below, sequenced in a study of blood T cells in healthy people across ages. The second PCR ran about 7 to 12 cycles with a sample-barcoded 5' primer and J-beta primers. Using its own MiXCR run on the 5' RACE reads, TCRdb lists one record per CDR3 protein. The table includes about 1.5 million distinct CDR3 sequences, about 42% detected once. The sequencing sample was made of blood. The receptor source for this set is a woman under 30 in good health.

The chain has TRBV10-3 and TRBJ1-6; D may be TRBD1 (5 bases). V lost 3 bases to trimming and J lost 4 bases, with 10 bases between them. CDR1 is ENHRY and CDR2 is SYGVKD in the germline V gene. The CDR3 totals 15 residues. For the CDR3, the DNA is TGTGCCATCAGTGAAACAGGCTCATATAATTCACCCCTCCACTTT. This gives the protein CAISETGSYNSPLHF.

V is TRBV6-2 or TRBV6-3 and J is TRBJ1-1; no clear D. The V and J ends lost 5 bases and 5 bases respectively, with 12 bases between them. Looked up from germline, CDR1 is MNHEY and CDR2 is SVGEGT. This CDR3 contains 13 residues. The CDR3: CASSGSGWTEAFF. CDR3 DNA: TGTGCCAGCAGTGGTAGTGGGTGGACTGAAGCTTTCTTT.

The chain is built from TRBV20-1 and TRBJ2-7, with D tentatively TRBD1 (6 bases). The CDR3 runs to 14 residues. V was shortened by 0 bases and J by 3 bases, with 12 bases between the two germline ends. Per germline, CDR1 DFQATT and CDR2 SNEGSKA (reference sequence). The CDR3 loop is CSARDPGTNYEQYF. Written as DNA, the CDR3 is TGCAGTGCTAGAGATCCCGGGACAAACTACGAGCAGTACTTC.

This clonotype was picked up many times. J is TRBJ2-3 and V is TRBV5-4, with D perhaps given as TRBD1 or TRBD2 (6 bases each). Deletions cut 1 base from V and 4 bases from J, with 10 bases between. The CDR3 runs 14 residues. Germline lookup yields CDR1 SGHNT and CDR2 YYREEE (reference sequence). The CDR3 here is CASSLKGGSDTQYF. CDR3 coding DNA: TGTGCCAGCAGCTTGAAGGGGGGTTCAGATACGCAGTATTTT. Filled out from reference TRBV5-4 and TRBJ2-3, the complete variable domain reads ETGVTQSPTHLIKTRGQQVTLRCSSQSGHNTVSWYQQALGQGPQFIFQYYREEENGRGNFPPRFSGLQFPNYSSELNVNALELDDSALYLCASSLKGGSDTQYFGPGTRLTVL.

This clonotype was detected a few times. The genes are TRBV7-9 and TRBJ2-7, with D tentatively TRBD1 (6 bases). Germline CDR1 reads SEHNR; CDR2 reads FQNEAQ (reference sequence). The V and J ends lost 3 bases and 5 bases respectively, with 11 bases between them. The CDR3 runs to 13 residues. CDR3 in amino acids: CASSFQGRHEQYF. CDR3 coding DNA: TGTGCCAGCAGCTTTCAGGGGCGCCACGAGCAGTACTTC. Together with reference TRBV7-9 and TRBJ2-7, the CDR3 gives the full variable domain: DTGVSQNPRHKITKRGQNVTFRCDPISEHNRLYWYRQTLGQGPEFLTYFQNEAQLEKSRLLSDRFSAERPKGSFSTLEIQRTEQGDSAMYLCASSFQGRHEQYFGPGTRLTVT.

This clonotype occurred many times. The chain couples TRBV20-1 to TRBJ2-5; no reliable D call. The V end lost 1 base, the J end lost 5 bases, and 20 bases lay between the germline ends. The CDR3 length is 16 residues. Germline V gene data show CDR1 as DFQATT and CDR2 as SNEGSKA (reference sequence). This CDR3 reads CSARASRASFVETQYF. CDR3 DNA: TGCAGTGCTAGAGCCTCTCGGGCCTCCTTTGTCGAGACCCAGTACTTC.

The genes are TRBV20-1 and TRBJ1-2; no reliable D call. V was trimmed by 5 bases and J by 2 bases, leaving 12 bases between them. CDR1 is DFQATT, CDR2 SNEGSKA, per germline (reference sequence). CDR3 length: 13 amino acids. The chain's CDR3 is CSAPPAENYGYTF. CDR3 in DNA: TGCAGTGCTCCCCCCGCGGAGAACTATGGCTACACCTTC.

V is TRBV9 and J is TRBJ1-4; D gene uncertain. Trimming removed 2 bases at V and 6 bases at J, with 14 bases between. Germline lookup yields CDR1 SGDLS and CDR2 YYNGEE. This CDR3 region has 15 residues. CDR3 region: CASSVGGPGDEKLFF. For the CDR3, the DNA is TGTGCCAGCAGCGTCGGTGGCCCAGGAGATGAAAAACTGTTTTTT.

This clonotype was detected only a few times. This sequence joins TRBV7-9 and TRBJ2-5, with TRBD1 as a possible D gene (5 bases). Deletions cut 4 bases from V and 10 bases from J, with 13 bases between. The CDR3 contains 12 residues. CDR1 is SEHNR, CDR2 FQNEAQ, per germline (reference sequence). CDR3 in amino acids: CASSSSQGSQYF. In DNA, the CDR3 is TGTGCCAGCAGCTCCAGTCAGGGTAGCCAGTACTTC. The full variable domain, in which reference TRBV7-9 and TRBJ2-5 provide the parts outside the CDR3, is DTGVSQNPRHKITKRGQNVTFRCDPISEHNRLYWYRQTLGQGPEFLTYFQNEAQLEKSRLLSDRFSAERPKGSFSTLEIQRTEQGDSAMYLCASSSSQGSQYFGPGTRLLVL.

This clonotype has more than one count but fewer than ten. V gene TRBV6-5 combines with J gene TRBJ1-2; D is possibly TRBD1 (6 bases). Germline CDR1 and CDR2: MNHEY and SVGAGI. V was clipped by 7 bases and J by 3 bases, with 9 bases between them. This CDR3 has 12 residues. CDR3 nucleotide sequence: TGTGCCAGCAAAGGGGGGGACTATGGCTACACCTTC. Its translation: CASKGGDYGYTF.

The J gene is TRBJ2-7, the V gene TRBV6-1, with 9 positions matching TRBD2. Judging by the DNA end, TRBJ2-5 fits better; the J call may be wrong. Germline CDR1 and CDR2: MNHNS and SASEGT. The length of the CDR3 is 17 residues. CDR3 residues: CASKISGPAGGKETQYF. CDR3 bases: TGTGCCAGCAAAATTTCGGGACCAGCGGGGGGCAAAGAGACCCAGTACTTC.

This clonotype showed up just once. The chain couples TRBV9 to TRBJ2-1, with 11 positions matching TRBD2. The assigned J gene may be wrong: the sequence end matches TRBJ2-7 better. There are 16 residues in the CDR3. Germline lookup yields CDR1 SGDLS and CDR2 YYNGEE. The CDR3 protein is CASSLSGRASYNEQYF. As DNA, the CDR3 is TGTGCCAGCAGCCTTAGCGGGAGGGCCTCTTACAATGAGCAGTACTTC.

The rearrangement uses TRBV28 and TRBJ1-6; no definite D call. The ends were cut back, 2 bases at V and 10 bases at J, with 12 bases in the middle. The CDR3 contains 14 residues. Germline values: CDR1 MDHEN, CDR2 SYDVKM. The CDR3 nucleotides read TGTGCCAGCAGTTTACCCGGACGTACGTCACCCCTCCACTTT. Amino acid sequence: CASSLPGRTSPLHF. The variable domain in full, completed from reference TRBV28 and TRBJ1-6, reads DVKVTQSSRYLVKRTGEKVFLECVQDMDHENMFWYRQDPGLGLRLIYFSYDVKMKEKGDIPEGYSVSREKKERFSLILESASTNQTSMYLCASSLPGRTSPLHFGNGTRLTVT.

The gene calls are TRBV12-3 or TRBV12-4 and TRBJ1-1; TRBD1 is a possible D gene (5 bases). The CDR3 consists of 14 residues. The V end lost 7 bases, the J end lost 1 base, and 13 bases lay between the germline ends. The CDR3 sequence is CASTPGRPNTEAFF. The DNA for the CDR3 is TGTGCCAGCACCCCAGGGAGGCCGAACACTGAAGCTTTCTTT.

The chain recombines TRBV29-1 with TRBJ2-1; 7 bases fit TRBD1. Germline V gene data show CDR1 as SQVTM and CDR2 as ANQGSEA. The CDR3 is 12 residues long. V was pared by 7 bases and J by 6 bases, with 6 bases of the junction left unmatched. The chain's CDR3 is CSDEQGSNEQFF. The CDR3 DNA sequence: TGCAGCGACGAACAGGGGTCCAATGAGCAGTTCTTC.

CDR3 loop: CATVGLTEAFF. The CDR3 nucleotides are TGTGCCACCGTGGGGCTCACTGAAGCTTTCTTT. This chain uses TRBV6-5 with TRBJ1-1; a weak D match, TRBD1 (5 bases). V gave up 10 bases and J gave up 4 bases, with 10 bases separating them. This CDR3 contains 11 residues. Germline V gene lookup returns CDR1 MNHEY and CDR2 SVGAGI.

This clonotype was detected only a few times. CDR3 protein: CSVVEVNYNEQFF. CDR3 nucleotide sequence: TGCAGCGTTGTGGAGGTTAACTACAATGAGCAGTTCTTC. The J gene is TRBJ2-1, the V gene TRBV29-1, with D perhaps TRBD2 (5 bases). Germline V gene lookup returns CDR1 SQVTM and CDR2 ANQGSEA. V was shortened by 4 bases and J by 3 bases, with 10 bases between the two germline ends. The CDR3 covers 13 residues.

V usage is TRBV7-9 and J usage is TRBJ2-4, with 8 bases fitting TRBD1. The J call is uncertain, as TRBJ2-5 better fits the DNA end. Germline V gene lookup returns CDR1 SEHNR and CDR2 FQNEAQ (reference sequence). The CDR3 covers 19 residues. CDR3 sequence reads: CASSRIPTGAEGILETQYF. CDR3 sequence (DNA): TGTGCCAGCAGCCGAATTCCGACAGGGGCAGAGGGGATACTAGAGACCCAGTACTTC.

This clonotype was seen a handful of times. The rearrangement uses TRBV20-1 and TRBJ2-1; D call uncertain. The DNA end lines up better with TRBJ2-7; the J call may be wrong. The CDR3 consists of 15 residues. CDR1 is DFQATT, CDR2 SNEGSKA, per germline (reference sequence). The CDR3 region is CSARLGSSSYNEQYF. The CDR3 coding sequence is TGCAGTGCTAGGTTGGGTTCGAGCTCCTACAATGAGCAGTACTTC.

This clonotype was detected only a few times. This chain uses TRBV20-1 with TRBJ1-2, with 10 bases identical to TRBD1. Germline CDR1 is DFQATT and CDR2 is SNEGSKA (reference sequence). CDR3 size: 16 residues. Trimming removed 5 bases from V and 6 bases from J; junction bases left unmatched: 15. This CDR3 reads CSAFPRWGTGVNGYTF. CDR3 in DNA: TGCAGTGCTTTTCCCCGATGGGGGACAGGGGTAAATGGCTACACCTTC.

The rearrangement uses TRBV12-3 or TRBV12-4 and TRBJ2-1, with TRBD2 matching 8 bases. V lost 6 bases, J lost 2 bases, and 9 bases stayed unmatched. This CDR3 spans 16 amino acids. The CDR3 nucleotides are TGTGCCAGCAGCTTACTTCGCGGGGGGACCTACAATGAGCAGTTCTTC. This encodes CASSLLRGGTYNEQFF.

V gene TRBV24-1 combines with J gene TRBJ1-2; a possible D gene is TRBD1 (6 bases). Trimming pared 10 bases from V and 3 bases from J, leaving 23 bases between. From germline, CDR1 is KGHDR and CDR2 SFDVKD. The CDR3 loop spans 16 amino acids. The CDR3 region is CATTPLGAPTYYGYTF. The CDR3 coding sequence is TGTGCCACAACCCCACTGGGGGCTCCAACCTACTATGGCTACACCTTC.